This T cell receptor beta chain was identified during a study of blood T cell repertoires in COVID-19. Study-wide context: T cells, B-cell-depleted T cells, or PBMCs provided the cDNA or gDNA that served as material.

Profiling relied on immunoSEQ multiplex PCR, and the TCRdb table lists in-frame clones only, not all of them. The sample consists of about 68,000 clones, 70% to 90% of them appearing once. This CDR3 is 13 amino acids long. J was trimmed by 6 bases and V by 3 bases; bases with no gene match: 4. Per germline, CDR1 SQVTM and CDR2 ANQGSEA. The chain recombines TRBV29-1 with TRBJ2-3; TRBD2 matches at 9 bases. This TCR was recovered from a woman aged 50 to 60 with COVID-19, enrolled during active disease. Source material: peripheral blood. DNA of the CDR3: TGCAGCGTTGATCCTAGCGGGAAGGATACGCAGTATTTT. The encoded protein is CSVDPSGKDTQYF.